This is a list of T cell receptor beta chains from one sample in a study of cytomegalovirus exposure and HLA in healthy donors. Produced via immunoSEQ multiplex PCR; TCRdb's table is partial and in-frame only. The table has approximately 210,000 clones, around four fifths seen once. Sample: PBMCs. The receptors derive from a woman between 40 and 55 years old in good health and CMV-seronegative. Each CDR3 is given with its conserved first and last residue. The D gene is left open where the match is weak. Not all rows give a size; the values are once, few, many and, for expanded clones, a class.

cdr3_aa: CTSSQDAPGLNGETQYF
cdr3_nt: TGCACCAGCAGCCAAGATGCCCCGGGACTAAATGGAGAGACCCAGTACTTC
v_call: TRBV1
d_call: -
j_call: TRBJ2-5
clone_size: -

cdr3_aa: CASSRGEVANYGYTF
cdr3_nt: TGTGCCAGCAGCCGAGGGGAGGTAGCTAACTATGGCTACACCTTC
v_call: TRBV6-5
d_call: -
j_call: TRBJ1-2
clone_size: once

cdr3_aa: CASTSIGASYNEQFF
cdr3_nt: TGTGCCAGCACTTCCATAGGGGCCTCCTACAATGAGCAGTTCTTC
v_call: TRBV6-5
d_call: -
j_call: TRBJ2-1
clone_size: once

cdr3_aa: CAISDKGQGNYEQYF
cdr3_nt: TGTGCCATCAGTGATAAGGGACAGGGTAACTACGAGCAGTACTTC
v_call: TRBV10-3
d_call: TRBD1
j_call: TRBJ2-7
clone_size: -

cdr3_aa: CASSPVTGPEAFF
cdr3_nt: TGTGCCAGCTCACCGGTTACAGGGCCTGAAGCTTTCTTT
v_call: TRBV18
d_call: -
j_call: TRBJ1-1
clone_size: -

cdr3_aa: CASSLRGSTDTQYF
cdr3_nt: TGTGCCAGCAGTTTACGAGGGAGCACAGATACGCAGTATTTT
v_call: TRBV27
d_call: -
j_call: TRBJ2-3
clone_size: -

cdr3_aa: CASSSPGSRTDTQYF
cdr3_nt: TGTGCCAGCAGTTCCCCCGGGTCGCGCACAGATACGCAGTATTTT
v_call: TRBV6-5
d_call: -
j_call: TRBJ2-3
clone_size: -

cdr3_aa: CSANAGRRDNEQFF
cdr3_nt: TGCAGCGCTAACGCGGGACGGAGAGACAATGAGCAGTTCTTC
v_call: TRBV29-1
d_call: -
j_call: TRBJ2-1
clone_size: -

cdr3_aa: CASSQRGFSYNEQFF
cdr3_nt: TGTGCCAGCAGCCAGCGGGGCTTCTCCTACAATGAGCAGTTCTTC
v_call: TRBV5-8
d_call: TRBD2
j_call: TRBJ2-1
clone_size: -

cdr3_aa: CASSANTMDGYTF
cdr3_nt: TGCGCCAGCAGCGCAAACACTATGGATGGCTACACCTTC
v_call: TRBV5-1
d_call: -
j_call: TRBJ1-2
clone_size: -

cdr3_aa: CASSPNRDRANEQFF
cdr3_nt: TGCGCCAGCAGCCCGAACCGGGACAGGGCTAATGAGCAGTTCTTC
v_call: TRBV4-3
d_call: TRBD1
j_call: TRBJ2-1
clone_size: -

cdr3_aa: CASSYRPEQGQAIGEKLFF
cdr3_nt: TGTGCCAGCAGCTATCGCCCCGAGCAAGGACAGGCGATAGGGGAAAAACTGTTTTTT
v_call: TRBV5-6
d_call: TRBD1
j_call: TRBJ1-4
clone_size: -

cdr3_aa: CAISEEGASTEAFF
cdr3_nt: TGTGCCATCAGTGAAGAAGGGGCGAGCACTGAAGCTTTCTTT
v_call: TRBV10-3
d_call: -
j_call: TRBJ1-1
clone_size: -

cdr3_aa: CASSTWTGGRTEAFF
cdr3_nt: TGTGCCAGCAGCACCTGGACAGGGGGAAGAACTGAAGCTTTCTTT
v_call: TRBV7-2
d_call: TRBD1
j_call: TRBJ1-1
clone_size: -

cdr3_aa: CASSPSKPGIGELFF
cdr3_nt: TGTGCCAGCTCACCATCCAAACCCGGGATAGGGGAGCTGTTTTTT
v_call: TRBV18
d_call: -
j_call: TRBJ2-2
clone_size: -

cdr3_aa: CASRGQYTEAFF
cdr3_nt: TGTGCCAGCAGGGGACAGTACACTGAAGCTTTCTTT
v_call: TRBV11-3
d_call: TRBD1
j_call: TRBJ1-1
clone_size: once

cdr3_aa: CASSLATATSTDTQYF
cdr3_nt: TGCGCCAGCAGCTTGGCGACAGCTACTAGCACAGATACGCAGTATTTT
v_call: TRBV5-1
d_call: -
j_call: TRBJ2-3
clone_size: -

cdr3_aa: CASSTVAGLPYNEQFF
cdr3_nt: TGTGCCAGCAGCACGGTAGCGGGCCTCCCCTACAATGAGCAGTTCTTC
v_call: TRBV5-4
d_call: TRBD2
j_call: TRBJ2-1
clone_size: -

cdr3_aa: CASSHLGQGLEKLFF
cdr3_nt: TGCGCCAGCAGCCATTTGGGACAGGGGCTTGAAAAACTGTTTTTT
v_call: TRBV4-3
d_call: TRBD1
j_call: TRBJ1-4
clone_size: -

cdr3_aa: CASHPDRVYFGEKLFF
cdr3_nt: TGTGCCAGTCACCCGGACAGGGTTTATTTCGGTGAAAAACTGTTTTTT
v_call: TRBV19
d_call: TRBD1
j_call: TRBJ1-4
clone_size: -

cdr3_aa: CASSQGGQGAIQTQYF
cdr3_nt: TGCGCCAGCAGCCAAGGGGGACAGGGGGCGATACAGACCCAGTACTTC
v_call: TRBV4-3
d_call: TRBD1
j_call: TRBJ2-5
clone_size: -

cdr3_aa: CASIFRGTGTNEKLFF
cdr3_nt: TGTGCCAGCATTTTCAGGGGGACAGGGACTAATGAAAAACTGTTTTTT
v_call: TRBV14
d_call: TRBD1
j_call: TRBJ1-4
clone_size: -

cdr3_aa: CASVGGDRGSLNYGYTF
cdr3_nt: TGTGCCAGTGTAGGAGGGGACAGGGGCTCCCTTAACTATGGCTACACCTTC
v_call: TRBV19
d_call: TRBD1
j_call: TRBJ1-2
clone_size: once

cdr3_aa: CASSAASGAYNEQFF
cdr3_nt: TGTGCCAGCAGTGCAGCTAGCGGGGCCTACAATGAGCAGTTCTTC
v_call: TRBV2
d_call: TRBD2
j_call: TRBJ2-1
clone_size: -

cdr3_aa: CASSPSGTRSYEQYF
cdr3_nt: TGTGCCAGCAGCCCTAGCGGAACTCGATCCTACGAGCAGTACTTC
v_call: TRBV7-2
d_call: TRBD2
j_call: TRBJ2-7
clone_size: -

cdr3_aa: CASSPGTGWIGLFF
cdr3_nt: TGTGCCAGTAGTCCAGGGACAGGGTGGATAGGACTGTTTTTT
v_call: TRBV19
d_call: TRBD1
j_call: TRBJ1-4
clone_size: -

cdr3_aa: CASSLQGTGSGNTIYF
cdr3_nt: TGTGCCAGCAGCTTACAGGGGACAGGCTCTGGAAACACCATATATTTT
v_call: TRBV7-2
d_call: TRBD1
j_call: TRBJ1-3
clone_size: -

cdr3_aa: CASSATGVHEQYF
cdr3_nt: TGTGCCAGCAGCGCAACAGGGGTCCACGAGCAGTACTTC
v_call: TRBV11-3
d_call: TRBD1
j_call: TRBJ2-7
clone_size: -

cdr3_aa: CASSRTSGRIETGELFF
cdr3_nt: TGTGCCAGCAGCCGGACTAGCGGGAGAATAGAGACCGGGGAGCTGTTTTTT
v_call: TRBV27
d_call: TRBD2
j_call: TRBJ2-2
clone_size: -

cdr3_aa: CASRQGLHEKLFF
cdr3_nt: TGTGCCAGCAGGCAGGGACTTCATGAAAAACTGTTTTTT
v_call: TRBV6-1
d_call: -
j_call: TRBJ1-4
clone_size: -

cdr3_aa: CASSFPRQPQHF
cdr3_nt: TGTGCCAGTAGTTTTCCTAGACAGCCCCAGCATTTT
v_call: TRBV19
d_call: -
j_call: TRBJ1-5
clone_size: -

cdr3_aa: CASSDGLGGAENTEAFF
cdr3_nt: TGTGCCAGCAGCGACGGGTTAGGGGGGGCAGAGAACACTGAAGCTTTCTTT
v_call: TRBV7-8
d_call: -
j_call: TRBJ1-1
clone_size: -

cdr3_aa: CASSLRRGDEKLFF
cdr3_nt: TGTGCCAGCAGCCTCAGGCGGGGGGATGAAAAACTGTTTTTT
v_call: TRBV7-8
d_call: -
j_call: TRBJ1-4
clone_size: -

cdr3_aa: CASSTGENTEAFF
cdr3_nt: TGTGCCAGCTCAACCGGGGAAAACACTGAAGCTTTCTTT
v_call: TRBV18
d_call: -
j_call: TRBJ1-1
clone_size: -

cdr3_aa: CASSVAPLAGGKDTQYF
cdr3_nt: TGTGCCAGCAGCGTAGCTCCCCTAGCGGGAGGGAAAGATACGCAGTATTTT
v_call: TRBV9
d_call: TRBD2
j_call: TRBJ2-3
clone_size: -

cdr3_aa: CASSGTVGEQFF
cdr3_nt: TGTGCCAGCAGCGGGACAGTCGGTGAGCAGTTCTTC
v_call: TRBV5-4
d_call: TRBD1
j_call: TRBJ2-1
clone_size: -

cdr3_aa: CASSLTSRETQYF
cdr3_nt: TGTGCCAGCAGCTTAACGAGTCGGGAGACCCAGTACTTC
v_call: TRBV7-3
d_call: -
j_call: TRBJ2-5
clone_size: -

cdr3_aa: CASSEGLAGNTDTQYF
cdr3_nt: TGTGCCAGCAGCGAGGGGTTAGCGGGGAACACAGATACGCAGTATTTT
v_call: TRBV9
d_call: TRBD2
j_call: TRBJ2-3
clone_size: -

cdr3_aa: CASERESRTDTQYF
cdr3_nt: TGTGCCAGCGAGCGGGAGTCGAGGACAGATACGCAGTATTTT
v_call: TRBV2
d_call: TRBD2
j_call: TRBJ2-3
clone_size: -

cdr3_aa: CATDSGKETQYF
cdr3_nt: TGTGCCACCGATTCAGGGAAAGAGACCCAGTACTTC
v_call: TRBV28
d_call: -
j_call: TRBJ2-5
clone_size: -

cdr3_aa: CASSPIVRGGQENTEAFF
cdr3_nt: TGTGCCAGCAGCCCGATTGTGCGGGGGGGACAAGAGAACACTGAAGCTTTCTTT
v_call: TRBV21-1
d_call: -
j_call: TRBJ1-1
clone_size: -

cdr3_aa: CAISESVGQGVSNYNEQFF
cdr3_nt: TGTGCCATCAGTGAGTCAGTTGGCCAGGGTGTATCCAACTACAATGAGCAGTTCTTC
v_call: TRBV10-3
d_call: -
j_call: TRBJ2-1
clone_size: -

cdr3_aa: CASSLGAFNEQFF
cdr3_nt: TGTGCCAGCAGCTTAGGCGCCTTCAATGAGCAGTTCTTC
v_call: TRBV7-9
d_call: -
j_call: TRBJ2-1
clone_size: -

cdr3_aa: CASSFPLVNTGELFF
cdr3_nt: TGTGCCAGCAGCTTCCCACTTGTGAACACCGGGGAGCTGTTTTTT
v_call: TRBV11-3
d_call: -
j_call: TRBJ2-2
clone_size: -

cdr3_aa: CASSFQADRSLSEQYF
cdr3_nt: TGCGCCAGCAGCTTCCAGGCCGATCGGTCTCTGAGCGAGCAGTACTTC
v_call: TRBV5-1
d_call: -
j_call: TRBJ2-7
clone_size: -

cdr3_aa: CASSLSGQGAGEQYF
cdr3_nt: TGTGCCAGCAGTTTGTCGGGACAGGGGGCTGGTGAGCAGTACTTC
v_call: TRBV27
d_call: TRBD1
j_call: TRBJ2-7
clone_size: -

cdr3_aa: CASSLATGGGTGELFF
cdr3_nt: TGTGCCAGCAGCTTAGCGACAGGGGGCGGAACCGGGGAGCTGTTTTTT
v_call: TRBV7-7
d_call: TRBD1
j_call: TRBJ2-2
clone_size: -

cdr3_aa: CSSSSDAGGNIQYF
cdr3_nt: TGCAGCTCATCTAGCGACGCCGGGGGGAACATTCAGTACTTC
v_call: TRBV29-1
d_call: TRBD2
j_call: TRBJ2-4
clone_size: -

cdr3_aa: CASRPGLSDWNEQFF
cdr3_nt: TGTGCCAGCAGACCGGGACTTAGCGATTGGAATGAGCAGTTCTTC
v_call: TRBV27
d_call: -
j_call: TRBJ2-1
clone_size: -

cdr3_aa: CASSSTPDRLEPFSGNTIYF
cdr3_nt: TGTGCCAGCAGCTCCACTCCTGACAGACTTGAACCCTTCTCTGGAAACACCATATATTTT
v_call: TRBV7-3
d_call: -
j_call: TRBJ1-3
clone_size: -

cdr3_aa: CASSLSRTASNYGYTF
cdr3_nt: TGTGCCAGCAGCTTAAGCCGGACAGCCTCTAACTATGGCTACACCTTC
v_call: TRBV11-2
d_call: -
j_call: TRBJ1-2
clone_size: -

cdr3_aa: CASSPPRDSGELFF
cdr3_nt: TGTGCCAGTAGTCCACCCCGGGACAGCGGGGAGCTGTTTTTT
v_call: TRBV19
d_call: TRBD1
j_call: TRBJ2-2
clone_size: once

cdr3_aa: CASSPMWGLQETQYF
cdr3_nt: TGTGCCAGCTCACCTATGTGGGGACTCCAAGAGACCCAGTACTTC
v_call: TRBV18
d_call: -
j_call: TRBJ2-5
clone_size: -

cdr3_aa: CASSFGTGGGPQHF
cdr3_nt: TGTGCCAGCAGCTTCGGGACAGGGGGGGGGCCCCAGCATTTT
v_call: TRBV5-4
d_call: TRBD1
j_call: TRBJ1-5
clone_size: -

cdr3_aa: CASSLRSGSVSETQYF
cdr3_nt: TGTGCCAGCAGCTTACGGAGCGGGAGCGTTTCCGAGACCCAGTACTTC
v_call: TRBV7-8
d_call: TRBD2
j_call: TRBJ2-5
clone_size: -

cdr3_aa: CASKRLPFTDTQYF
cdr3_nt: TGTGCCAGCAAGCGACTCCCGTTCACAGATACGCAGTATTTT
v_call: TRBV2
d_call: -
j_call: TRBJ2-3
clone_size: -

cdr3_aa: CASSQRGTNTGELFF
cdr3_nt: TGTGCCAGCAGCCAGCGGGGGACAAACACCGGGGAGCTGTTTTTT
v_call: TRBV7-9
d_call: TRBD2
j_call: TRBJ2-2
clone_size: -

cdr3_aa: CASLLGPGSTGELFF
cdr3_nt: TGTGCCAGCCTTTTGGGGCCGGGTAGCACCGGGGAGCTGTTTTTT
v_call: TRBV13
d_call: -
j_call: TRBJ2-2
clone_size: -